The 2 T cell receptor beta chains in this list originate from one sample, sequenced in a study of regulatory T cells in long-lasting Graves disease. Arm-PCR with iRepertoire HTBI primers amplified the CDR3 regions for these TCR beta libraries. Each CDR3 protein gets one entry after TCRdb re-called the multiplex PCR reads with MiXCR. Here the sample spans a few hundred thousand distinct CDR3 sequences, around 15% being singletons. Noted time point: newly diagnosed GD, antithyroid drugs for less than 3 months. Preparation of the TCR library used RNA extracted from PBMCs. The sample was also reused in another study, on T cells in Graves' hyperthyroidism and ophthalmopathy.

The material was peripheral blood mononuclear cells (PBMCs), obtained at new diagnosis, from a patient treated with antithyroid drugs. The receptors come from a woman aged 50 to 65 with Graves disease.

This clonotype was detected many times. V usage is TRBV12-3 or TRBV12-4 and J usage is TRBJ2-3; D possibly corresponds to TRBD2 (5 bases). Deletions cut 6 bases from V and 2 bases from J, with 9 bases between. This CDR3 spans 13 amino acids. CDR3 in amino acids: CASREAITDTQYF. The DNA for the CDR3 is TGTGCCAGCAGGGAGGCGATCACAGATACGCAGTATTTT.

This clonotype was seen repeatedly, ten times or more. V is TRBV3-1 and J is TRBJ2-7; D gene uncertain. The V gene's germline CDR1 is LGHDT and CDR2 YNNKEL (reference sequence). CDR3 length equals 13 residues. Trimming removed 2 bases at V and 4 bases at J, with 9 bases between. Here the CDR3 reads CASSQQLFYEQYF. DNA of the CDR3: TGTGCCAGCAGCCAACAACTCTTTTACGAGCAGTACTTC.